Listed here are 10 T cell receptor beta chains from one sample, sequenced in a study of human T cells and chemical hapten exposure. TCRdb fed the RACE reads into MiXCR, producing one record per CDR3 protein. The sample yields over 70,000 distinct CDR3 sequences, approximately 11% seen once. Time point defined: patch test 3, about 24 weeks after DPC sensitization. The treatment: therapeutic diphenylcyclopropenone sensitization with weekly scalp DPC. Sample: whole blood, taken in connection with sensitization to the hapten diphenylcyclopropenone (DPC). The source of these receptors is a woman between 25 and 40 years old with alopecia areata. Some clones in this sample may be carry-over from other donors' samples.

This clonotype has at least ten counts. CDR3 nucleotides: TGTGCCAGCAGTTACCGAGACCCTTACAATGAGCAGTTCTTC. It specifies CASSYRDPYNEQFF. This chain uses TRBV6-2 or TRBV6-3 with TRBJ2-1, with unresolved D. V lost 2 bases and J 4 bases, leaving 9 bases between the germline ends. Germline V gene lookup returns CDR1 MNHEY and CDR2 SVGEGT. This CDR3 has 14 residues.

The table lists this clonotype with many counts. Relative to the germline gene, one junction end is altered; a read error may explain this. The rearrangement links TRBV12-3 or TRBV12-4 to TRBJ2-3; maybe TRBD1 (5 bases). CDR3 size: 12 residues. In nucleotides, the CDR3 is TGTGCCAGCAGTCTCCAGGGCTCCCCCATTCGATTT. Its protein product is CASSLQGSPIRF.

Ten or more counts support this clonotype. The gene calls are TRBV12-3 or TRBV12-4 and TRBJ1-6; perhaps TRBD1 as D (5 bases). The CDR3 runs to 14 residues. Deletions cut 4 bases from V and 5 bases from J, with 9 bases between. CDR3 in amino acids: CASSSTAHNSPLHF. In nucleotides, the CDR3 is TGTGCCAGCAGTTCGACAGCCCATAATTCACCCCTCCACTTT.

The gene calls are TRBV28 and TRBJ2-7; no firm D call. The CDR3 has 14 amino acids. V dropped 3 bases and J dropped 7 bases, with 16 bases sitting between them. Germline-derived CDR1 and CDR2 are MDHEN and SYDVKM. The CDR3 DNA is TGTGCCAGCAGTTTTCATCTAGTCCCCCCAGAGCAGTACTTC. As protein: CASSFHLVPPEQYF.

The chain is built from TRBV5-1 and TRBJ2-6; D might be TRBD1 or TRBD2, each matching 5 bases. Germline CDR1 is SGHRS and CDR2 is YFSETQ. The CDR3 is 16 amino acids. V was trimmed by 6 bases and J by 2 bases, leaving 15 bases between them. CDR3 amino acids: CASTRDRRAGANVLTF. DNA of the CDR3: TGCGCCAGCACAAGGGACCGCCGGGCTGGGGCCAACGTCCTGACTTTC.

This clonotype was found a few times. The CDR3 region has the DNA TGTGCCAGCAGCCCAACCCCGGGACAGCAATATAATTCACCCCTCCACTTT. Translation gives CASSPTPGQQYNSPLHF. V is TRBV6-4 and J is TRBJ1-6; 7 bases match TRBD1. Trimming took 6 bases from V and 4 from J; bases not matched to a gene: 12. The V gene's germline CDR1 is MRHNA and CDR2 SNTAGT. This CDR3 spans 17 amino acids.

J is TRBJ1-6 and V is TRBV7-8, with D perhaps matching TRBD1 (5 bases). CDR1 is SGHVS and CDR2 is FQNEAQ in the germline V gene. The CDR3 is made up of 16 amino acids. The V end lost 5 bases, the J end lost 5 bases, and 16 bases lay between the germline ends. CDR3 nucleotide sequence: TGTGCCAGCAGCGCTGACAGATCCCGCAATAATTCACCCCTCCACTTT. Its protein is CASSADRSRNNSPLHF.

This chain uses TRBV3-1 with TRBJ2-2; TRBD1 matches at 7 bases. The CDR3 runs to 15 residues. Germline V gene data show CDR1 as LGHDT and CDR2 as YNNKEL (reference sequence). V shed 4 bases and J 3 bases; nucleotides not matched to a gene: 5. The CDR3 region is CASSPDRSYTGELFF. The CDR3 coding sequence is TGTGCCAGCAGCCCGGACAGGTCATACACCGGGGAGCTGTTTTTT.

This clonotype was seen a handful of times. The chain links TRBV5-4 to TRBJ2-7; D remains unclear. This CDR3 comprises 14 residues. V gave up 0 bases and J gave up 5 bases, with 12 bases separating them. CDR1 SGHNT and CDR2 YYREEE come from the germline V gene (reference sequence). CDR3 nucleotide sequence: TGTGCCAGCAGCTTGGTGGGCAGTGGAAACGAGCAGTACGTC. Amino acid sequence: CASSLVGSGNEQYV.

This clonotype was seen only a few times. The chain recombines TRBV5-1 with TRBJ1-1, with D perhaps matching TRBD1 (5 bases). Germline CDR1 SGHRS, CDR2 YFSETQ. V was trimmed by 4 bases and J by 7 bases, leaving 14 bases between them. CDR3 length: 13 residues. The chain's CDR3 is CASSPREGGEAFF. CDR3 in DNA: TGCGCCAGCAGCCCCAGGGAGGGAGGTGAAGCTTTCTTT.